This TCR beta chain was obtained from a study of cytomegalovirus exposure and HLA in healthy donors. General study results and limits: It was confirmed in vitro that a few of the CMV-associated chains were specific for CMV antigens. Some highly shared sequence variants likely arose as a pipeline artifact.

On this clone: Its antigen is as yet unknown.

The primer mix had 60 Vbeta and 13 Jbeta primers. Sequencing used immunoSEQ multiplex PCR; TCRdb keeps in-frame clones, though not all of them. The data show about 180,000 clones, approximately 80% seen once. Sequenced: PBMCs. The TCR originated in a man between 18 and 29 years old in good health and CMV-seronegative.

The CDR3 DNA follows: TGTGCCAGCAGCTTGGGACTCCTGAACACCGGGGAGCTGTTTTTT. Translation: CASSLGLLNTGELFF. The chain joins TRBV5-4 to TRBJ2-2; D gene unclear. This CDR3 is built from 15 residues. The germline gives CDR1 SGHNT, CDR2 YYREEE (reference sequence). V was clipped by 0 bases and J by 1 base, with 7 bases between them.